This T cell receptor beta chain was recorded in a study of blood T cell repertoires in COVID-19. Study context: Donors in the United States, Italy and Spain gave samples during acute or convalescent COVID-19. PBMCs, B-cell-depleted T cells, or T cells provided the cDNA or gDNA that made up the material.

Seattle's cohort entered during active infection and was followed longitudinally. Methods used by the authors: Estimation of nucleated cell counts was performed using reference gene primer amplification. Using immunoSEQ multiplex PCR, the repertoire was profiled, and TCRdb retains in-frame clones only, with some absent. The V and J calls and clone size are taken from that table; D and trimming were inferred from the DNA. The sample has approximately 500,000 clones; around 90% are singletons. With V trimmed by 3 bases and J by 1 base, 3 bases remained unmatched. The V gene's germline CDR1 is LNHDA and CDR2 SQIVND (reference sequence). This CDR3 has 15 residues.

The source material was peripheral blood. The V and J genes are TRBV19 and TRBJ1-5; 7 bases align to TRBD1. The sequence was obtained from a woman aged 50 to 60 with COVID-19, enrolled during active disease. DNA for the CDR3: TGTGCCAGTAGTATTTTACAGGGGAGCAATCAGCCCCAGCATTTT. As protein: CASSILQGSNQPQHF.